This TCR beta chain was identified during a study of early T cells in non-severe SARS-CoV-2 infection. Study details: Bulk RNA isolated from unsorted whole blood underwent sequencing; chains were not paired.

The TCR library protocol was used to attach unique molecular identifiers. These identifiers were attached to individual cDNA molecules. TCRdb used MiXCR to reprocess the 5' RACE reads, holding one entry per CDR3 protein. The sample holds about 46,000 distinct CDR3 sequences; less than 6.5% are singletons and the top ten take 4.5% to 5.5%. This clonotype was counted many times. Trimming removed 4 bases at V and 6 bases at J, with 10 bases between. CDR1 LGHDT and CDR2 YNNKEL come from the germline V gene (reference sequence). The CDR3 contains 13 residues. This receptor was taken from an adult who was a healthcare worker with PCR-confirmed SARS-CoV-2 infection or an uninfected control (not recorded which). Sample: whole blood, taken at baseline. The chain employs TRBV3-1 and TRBJ1-5; no definite D call. The CDR3 DNA reads TGTGCCAGCAGCCGCGGGCGGGGTCAGCCCCAGCATTTT. Protein sequence: CASSRGRGQPQHF.